This TCR beta chain came from a study of control samples from healthy donors and cancer patients. The table came from immunoSEQ multiplex PCR; TCRdb's copy has only in-frame clones and leaves some out. The sample comprises about 140,000 clones, approximately 92% of which are singletons, and approximately 11% rests with the top ten. CDR1 MDHEN and CDR2 SYDVKM come from the germline V gene. The V gene end was trimmed by 5 bases and the J gene end by 4 bases; junction bases not matched to a gene: 8. CDR3 size: 16 residues. The specimen was blood. This TCR derives from a man aged 30-40 years in good health. The chain carries TRBV28 and TRBJ2-1; 10 bases line up with TRBD2. The CDR3 is CASSRPGLAAYNEQFF. CDR3 nucleotides: TGTGCCAGCAGTCGCCCAGGACTAGCGGCTTACAATGAGCAGTTCTTC.